Below are 19 T cell receptor beta chains sequenced from a single sample in a study of blood T cell repertoires in COVID-19. The protocol was immunoSEQ multiplex PCR, while the TCRdb copy is restricted to in-frame clones and leaves out a portion. The sample has fewer than 300,000 clones, approximately 91% seen once; the top ten hold 2.3%. The sequenced sample was PBMCs or T cells enriched from blood (not recorded which). These receptors were obtained from a woman aged 35 to 49 with acute COVID-19.

V is TRBV5-4 and J is TRBJ1-6; tentatively, D is TRBD1 (6 bases). The V gene lost 4 bases and the J gene lost 8 bases, with 19 bases spanning the gap. This CDR3 has 16 amino acids. CDR1 and CDR2 (germline): SGHNT, YYREEE (reference sequence). The CDR3 DNA reads TGTGCCAGCAGCGTACCTACTGGGGGCCTCGATTCACCCCTCCACTTT. It yields the protein CASSVPTGGLDSPLHF.

This chain uses TRBV7-9 with TRBJ2-3; D perhaps matches TRBD2 (6 bases). Germline-derived CDR1 and CDR2 are SEHNR and FQNEAQ (reference sequence). V was trimmed by 5 bases and J by 2 bases, leaving 14 bases between them. The CDR3 runs to 15 residues. DNA for the CDR3: TGTGCCAGCAGCCGCGGGGACGGAGCCACAGATACGCAGTATTTT. Translating it yields CASSRGDGATDTQYF.

The genes are TRBV19 and TRBJ2-6; the D gene is possibly TRBD1 (5 bases). CDR3 length equals 15 residues. Trimming left V 1 base short and J 2 bases short, with 6 bases between. Per germline, CDR1 LNHDA and CDR2 SQIVND (reference sequence). The CDR3, as DNA: TGTGCCAGTAGTATAGGGGGCGCTGGGGCCAACGTCCTGACTTTC. Encoded protein: CASSIGGAGANVLTF.

This clone came up once. The rearrangement uses TRBV3-1 (or the pseudogene TRBV3-2) and TRBJ1-3; D is unresolved. This CDR3 contains 15 residues. The V and J ends lost 0 bases and 4 bases respectively, with 10 bases between them. Germline assignment: CDR1 LGHDT and CDR2 YNNKEL (reference sequence). This CDR3 is CASSQDQSPGNTIYF. The CDR3 DNA reads TGTGCCAGCAGCCAAGATCAAAGCCCCGGAAACACCATATATTTT.

This chain joins TRBV25-1 and TRBJ1-1; D is ambiguous. The CDR3 runs to 13 residues. In germline, CDR1 is MGHDK, CDR2 SYGVNS. Trimming took 10 bases from V and 4 from J, leaving 16 bases between them. The CDR3 loop reads CATAAPMGTEAFF. The DNA of the CDR3 is TGTGCCACCGCGGCACCCATGGGCACTGAAGCTTTCTTT.

The chain has TRBV29-1 and TRBJ1-1; tentatively, D is TRBD1 (5 bases). CDR3 length: 13 residues. The germline CDR1 and CDR2 sequences are SQVTM and ANQGSEA. Trimming left V 4 bases short and J 0 bases short, with 9 bases between. CDR3 nucleotide sequence: TGCAGCGTTGGACAGCCTATGAACACTGAAGCTTTCTTT. Its translation: CSVGQPMNTEAFF.

The chain is built from TRBV19 and TRBJ1-5; 9 bases fit TRBD1. Trimming at V came to 3 bases and at J to 6 bases, leaving 6 bases not matched to a gene. The CDR3 is 15 amino acids. The germline CDR1 and CDR2 sequences are LNHDA and SQIVND (reference sequence). CDR3 in amino acids: CASSMRDRVGQPQHF. The DNA of the CDR3 is TGTGCCAGTAGTATGCGGGACAGGGTCGGTCAGCCCCAGCATTTT. Full variable domain (outside the CDR3, taken from reference TRBV19 and TRBJ1-5): DGGITQSPKYLFRKEGQNVTLSCEQNLNHDAMYWYRQDPGQGLRLIYYSQIVNDFQKGDIAEGYSVSREKKESFPLTVTSAQKNPTAFYLCASSMRDRVGQPQHFGDGTRLSIL.

The J gene is TRBJ1-2, the V gene TRBV4-1; D possibly corresponds to TRBD1 (6 bases). This CDR3 is 17 amino acids long. CDR1 MGHRA and CDR2 YSYEKL come from the germline V gene. V shed 0 bases and J shed 8 bases, with 22 bases lying between them. CDR3 in amino acids: CASSQEPTGIFAEGYTF. CDR3 nucleotide sequence: TGCGCCAGCAGCCAAGAACCAACAGGGATTTTTGCGGAAGGCTACACCTTC.

The chain joins TRBV5-1 to TRBJ2-1; TRBD2 agrees at 7 bases. Germline V gene lookup returns CDR1 SGHRS and CDR2 YFSETQ. The CDR3 is made up of 13 amino acids. V trimming: 3 bases; J trimming: 9 bases; junction bases outside the gene matches: 6. In DNA, the CDR3 is TGCGCCAGCAGCTCCCGAGCGGGACTTGAGCAGTTCTTC. Residues: CASSSRAGLEQFF.

Here the CDR3 reads CASSLAPGFPTDTQYF. In nucleotides, the CDR3 is TGTGCCAGCAGCTTAGCGCCGGGGTTTCCCACAGATACGCAGTATTTT. The chain uses TRBV7-6 and TRBJ2-3; D perhaps matches TRBD2 (5 bases). V shed 0 bases and J shed 2 bases, with 12 bases lying between them. Germline assignment: CDR1 SGHVS and CDR2 FNYEAQ. This CDR3 region has 16 residues.

This clone has only one observation. The junction differs from germline at one of its ends, possibly a read error. The J gene is TRBJ2-4, the V gene TRBV7-2, with 8 bases aligning to TRBD2. The CDR3 sequence is 13 residues long. Germline V gene data show CDR1 as SGHTA and CDR2 as FQGNSA. The CDR3 reads CASSPWSSGITNF. The CDR3 nucleotides are TGTGCCAGCAGCCCTTGGAGTAGCGGGATCACAAACTTC.

As DNA, the CDR3 is TGTGCCAGCAGTTTACGGTCAGGTGATTGGAACACTGAAGCTTTCTTT. Its protein product is CASSLRSGDWNTEAFF. V usage is TRBV27 and J usage is TRBJ1-1, with D unresolved. The CDR3 consists of 16 residues. The germline V and J ends were trimmed by 2 bases and 1 base, with 14 bases remaining between them. Germline-derived CDR1 and CDR2 are MNHEY and SMNVEV (reference sequence).

V gene TRBV6-5 combines with J gene TRBJ1-6, with 7 bases that match TRBD1. The J segment lost 9 bases and the V segment lost 4 bases, leaving 9 bases of the junction unmatched. There are 15 residues in the CDR3. CDR1 MNHEY and CDR2 SVGAGI come from the germline V gene. In nucleotides, the CDR3 is TGTGCCAGCAGTTCCAATCCAGGGGGTCTTTCACCCCTCCACTTT. Protein sequence: CASSSNPGGLSPLHF.

The rearrangement uses TRBV9 and TRBJ1-3, with unresolved D. Germline loops: CDR1 SGDLS, CDR2 YYNGEE. The germline V and J ends were trimmed by 4 bases and 6 bases, with 17 bases remaining between them. The CDR3 has 15 residues. The CDR3, as DNA: TGTGCCAGCAGCAATCAGGTGGGGAGCGAAAACACCATATATTTT. This sequence encodes CASSNQVGSENTIYF.

Concerning this clone itself: The junction and the germline gene differ at one end; a read error may be behind it. V and J are TRBV28 and TRBJ2-5, with 12 nucleotides matching TRBD2. The germline V gene has CDR1 MDHEN and CDR2 SYDVKM. The CDR3 length is 12 residues. CDR3: CAAGLAGDAPNF. For the CDR3, the DNA is TGTGCGGCGGGACTAGCGGGCGACGCACCGAACTTC.

This clone showed up just once. V and J are TRBV19 and TRBJ2-1; the match to TRBD2 covers 10 bases. Germline V CDR1 and CDR2: LNHDA, SQIVND (reference sequence). Germline trimming cut 5 bases from V and 8 bases from J; bases unmatched to any gene: 6. CDR3 length equals 14 residues. The CDR3 sequence: CASSVKRGGHEQFF. Written as DNA, the CDR3 is TGTGCCAGTAGTGTAAAGCGGGGGGGGCATGAGCAGTTCTTC.

This clone occurred once. The chain links TRBV5-6 to TRBJ2-1; D remains ambiguous. Germline V lookup: CDR1 SGHDT, CDR2 YYEEEE. Trimming stripped 6 bases from V and 1 base from J, with 14 bases between. The CDR3 is 15 residues long. CDR3 residues: CASKSSARSYNEQFF. DNA for the CDR3: TGTGCCAGCAAATCCAGCGCGAGGTCCTACAATGAGCAGTTCTTC.

The chain recombines TRBV15 with TRBJ1-6, with 10 bases aligning to TRBD1. This CDR3 region has 16 residues. From germline, CDR1 is LNHNV and CDR2 YYDKDF (reference sequence). V gave up 5 bases and J gave up 6 bases; unmatched junction bases: 7. CDR3 in amino acids: CATSPRDRGLNSPLHF. The CDR3 nucleotides read TGTGCCACCAGCCCCCGGGACAGGGGCCTTAATTCACCCCTCCACTTT.

The rearrangement uses TRBV5-8 and TRBJ1-4, with TRBD1 matching 8 bases. V trimming: 1 base; J trimming: 5 bases; junction bases outside the gene matches: 1. In germline, CDR1 is SGHTS, CDR2 YDEGEE. The CDR3 is 14 amino acids. CDR3 bases: TGTGCCAGCAGCTTGTACAGGGGGAATGAAAAACTGTTTTTT. It specifies CASSLYRGNEKLFF.